This T cell receptor (beta chain) was identified in a study of shared clonotypes between healthy human individuals. The repertoire was sequenced with immunoSEQ multiplex PCR; TCRdb's copy has only in-frame clones and lacks some. Of approximately 810,000 clones listed, about 92% are singletons. Only one count was recorded for this clone. The CDR3 loop spans 15 amino acids. The germline CDR1 and CDR2 sequences are SGHDT and YYEEEE. Deletions cut 2 bases from V and 5 bases from J, with 17 bases between. Terminally differentiated effector memory CD45RA+ cells were excluded from the naive CD8 cells, which were CD45RO-negative and positively selected for CCR7.

V usage is TRBV5-6 and J usage is TRBJ2-7; possibly TRBD2 for D (5 bases). Sequencing was done on a sample of naive CD8+ T cells sorted from blood. This receptor was taken from a young man in good health. In nucleotides, the CDR3 is TGTGCCAGCAGCTTTTTTGTTGTAGAGGGAGACGAGCAGTACTTC. Its protein product is CASSFFVVEGDEQYF.